This TCR beta chain was retrieved from a study of T cell responses to AZD1222 COVID-19 vaccine. Overall study results and limits: There were vaccine-associated CD4 TCRs across spike, dominant at 160-218 and 743-854.

TCRdb keeps only in-frame clones here, not all; method: immunoSEQ multiplex PCR. The table lists around 250,000 clones, 90% to 95% of them singletons. Note on this clone: Its antigen is undetermined.

The V gene lost 6 bases and the J gene lost 5 bases, with 20 bases spanning the gap. This CDR3 spans 15 amino acids. Germline V gene lookup returns CDR1 MDHEN and CDR2 SYDVKM. The V and J genes are TRBV28 and TRBJ2-7; D may be TRBD1 or TRBD2 (6 bases each). This sample comprised peripheral blood, obtained on day 0 of AZD1222 vaccination. The TCR was taken from an adult in good health. The CDR3 spells CASRPHGGGPDEQYF. The CDR3 DNA reads as TGTGCCAGCAGGCCACATGGAGGGGGGCCGGACGAGCAGTACTTC. The entire variable domain, with the rest obtained from reference TRBV28 and TRBJ2-7, is as follows: DVKVTQSSRYLVKRTGEKVFLECVQDMDHENMFWYRQDPGLGLRLIYFSYDVKMKEKGDIPEGYSVSREKKERFSLILESASTNQTSMYLCASRPHGGGPDEQYFGPGTRLTVT.